The rows below give T cell receptor beta chains drawn from one sample of a study of identical twins. TCRdb reprocessed the 5' RACE reads with MiXCR, giving one entry per CDR3 protein. The table includes around 250,000 distinct CDR3 sequences, under 8.5% detected once. This sample also appeared in a second study, on T cells expressing NK-cell markers.

The sequencing input was CD8+ T cells sorted from blood. These receptors came from a woman aged 18-35 years in good health. Both conserved end residues are part of each CDR3.

>TRBV7-8|TRBJ2-1
CASSPTNEQFF
>TRBV3-1|TRBJ1-1
CASSQVNRVAFF
>TRBV10-3|TRBJ2-3
CAISESMVTDTQYF
>TRBV7-9|TRBJ2-7
CASSARTGSYEQYF
>TRBV30|TRBJ2-4
CAYGSGRGKNIQYF
>TRBV12-5|TRBJ2-3
CASGLVETSGGHGDTQYF
>TRBV29-1|TRBJ2-7
CSVVSGTLLEQYF
>TRBV27|TRBJ2-1
CASSPIPGEQFF
>TRBV7-9|TRBJ2-7
CASSLRQGITYEQYF
>TRBV11-2|TRBJ2-7
CASSLAHGSYEQYF
>TRBV29-1|TRBJ1-1
CSEMDRGGSEAFF
>TRBV20-1|TRBJ2-3
CSARSLAELPTVDTQYF
>TRBV9|TRBJ1-1
CASSVAPGGGGTEAFF
>TRBV3-1|TRBJ2-1
CASSQGTINEQFF
>TRBV9|TRBJ2-7
CASSLPSGDYPYEQYF
>TRBV4-3|TRBJ2-7
CASSQDDGRAYEQYF
>TRBV6-2/TRBV6-3|TRBJ2-2
CASSSLALTGELFF
>TRBV29-1|TRBJ2-2
CSVEFRVHTGELFF
>TRBV7-9|TRBJ2-1
CASSFVLGTSSYNEQFF
>TRBV20-1|TRBJ2-7
CSARTERGPSYEQYF
>TRBV25-1|TRBJ2-2
CASSFTGIAGELFF
>TRBV12-3/TRBV12-4|TRBJ2-3
CASTLGQTSTDTQYF
>TRBV11-3|.
CASSFTSASTDTQHF
>TRBV20-1|TRBJ2-7
CSAREQFEQYF
>TRBV30|TRBJ2-7
CAWRYRGAVHEQYF
>TRBV12-3/TRBV12-4|TRBJ1-1
CASSPTVDTEAFF
>TRBV12-3/TRBV12-4|TRBJ1-6
CASSLRAGGGSPLHF
>TRBV14|TRBJ2-3
CASSQEAADTQYF
>TRBV27|TRBJ2-1
CASNRGGYNEQFF
>TRBV12-3/TRBV12-4|TRBJ2-5
CASSQPGIPTQYF
>TRBV29-1|TRBJ2-1
CSVLGSGAQFF
>TRBV15|TRBJ2-1
CATSSPKLAGTNEQFF
>TRBV5-1|TRBJ2-7
CASGGIREEQYF
>TRBV7-6|TRBJ2-7
CASSPGTLVEQYF
>TRBV14|TRBJ1-2
CASSQQGVDGYTF
>TRBV9|TRBJ2-1
CASSAGDPYNEQFF
>TRBV12-3/TRBV12-4|TRBJ1-2
CASSLVVRGNYGYTF
>TRBV27|TRBJ2-3
CASSPSGRGRDTQYF
>TRBV20-1|TRBJ1-6
CSASGVRDYVNSPLHF
>TRBV20-1|TRBJ1-1
CSARTNRVRGTEAFF
>TRBV27|TRBJ2-7
CASSLVNRDMSYEQYF
>TRBV5-5|TRBJ1-1
CASSLNRRPVLNTEAFF
>TRBV29-1|TRBJ2-1
CSVGSSYNEQFF
>TRBV2|TRBJ2-3
CASSGLSTDTQYF
>TRBV6-6|TRBJ1-5
CASGEYQPQHF
>TRBV6-2/TRBV6-3|TRBJ2-1
CASEERGDNEQFF
>TRBV27|TRBJ2-7
CASSLGTGSREQYF
>TRBV15|TRBJ2-3
CATSGRTSEFTDTQYF
>TRBV9|TRBJ2-7
CASGTGNEQYF
>TRBV4-3|TRBJ1-2
CASSQDSRQGFYGYTF
>TRBV4-3|TRBJ2-1
CASSQEDRGWDEQFF